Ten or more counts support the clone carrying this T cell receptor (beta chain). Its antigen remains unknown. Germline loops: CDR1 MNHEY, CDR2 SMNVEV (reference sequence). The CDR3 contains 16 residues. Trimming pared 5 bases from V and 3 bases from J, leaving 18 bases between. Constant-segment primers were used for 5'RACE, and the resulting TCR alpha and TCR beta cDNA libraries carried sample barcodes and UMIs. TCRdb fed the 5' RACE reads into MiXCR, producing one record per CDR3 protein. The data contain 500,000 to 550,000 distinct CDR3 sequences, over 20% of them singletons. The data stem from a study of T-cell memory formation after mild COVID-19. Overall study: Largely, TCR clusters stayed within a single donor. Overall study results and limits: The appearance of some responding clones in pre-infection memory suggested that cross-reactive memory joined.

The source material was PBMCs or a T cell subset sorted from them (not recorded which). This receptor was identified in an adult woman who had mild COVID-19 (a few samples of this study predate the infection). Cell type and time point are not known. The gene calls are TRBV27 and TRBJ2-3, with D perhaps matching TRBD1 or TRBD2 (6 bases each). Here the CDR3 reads CASSRTSRGSTDTQYF. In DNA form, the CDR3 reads TGTGCCAGCAGTAGAACTAGCAGGGGTTCGACAGATACGCAGTATTTT.